This TCR beta chain stems from a study of T cell repertoires in cytomegalovirus infection. TCRdb itself ran the reads through MiXCR, one entry per CDR3 protein. The data hold approximately 770,000 distinct CDR3 sequences, with roughly 28% observed a single time. Notes on this clonotype: What it binds is not known. One junction end does not reproduce the germline sequence, and a read error may be involved.

The CDR3 sequence is 19 residues long. Germline assignment: CDR1 SQVTM and CDR2 ANQGSEA. The material was cultured CD8+ T cells from PBMCs, obtained from culture after CMV antigen stimulation. The receptor's source is a human donor in good health (CMV status not recorded). Some clones in this sample may be carry-over from other donors' samples. The chain carries TRBV29-1 and TRBJ1-2; 12 bases line up with TRBD1. The CDR3 protein is CSVEDLIPRDRGQAYCYTF. CDR3 coding DNA: TGTAGCGTTGAAGATCTTATCCCCCGGGACAGGGGGCAGGCGTATTGCTACACCTTC.